Given below is one TCR beta chain in context. Its target is not known. CDR3 length: 15 residues. V lost 2 bases to trimming and J lost 5 bases, with 15 bases between them. Per the germline V gene, CDR1 is LGHNA and CDR2 is YSLEER. This record comes from a study of blood T cells in healthy people across ages. Study outcomes and limitations: The recorded TCR beta diversity per million T cells decreased in a roughly linear manner with age.

A second 7 to 11 cycle PCR used barcoded and J-beta primers. MiXCR, applied by TCRdb to the 5' RACE reads, yields one record per CDR3 protein. The profile shows fewer than 1,200,000 distinct CDR3 sequences, around 27% of them singletons. The sample was also reused in another study, on T cells of mothers and their children. That work states: RNA extracted was entirely used for cDNA synthesis, around 1.5 ug per 15 ul.

The J gene is TRBJ2-5, the V gene TRBV4-3; D gene ambiguous. The sample taken for sequencing was blood. This clonotype was obtained from a girl aged 2-10 years in good health. Written as DNA, the CDR3 is TGCGCCAGCAGCCAAAACTCAAAGCTCGAGGAGACCCAGTACTTC. Its translation: CASSQNSKLEETQYF.